A single TCR beta chain is shown here with its context. The antigen remains unidentified. Profiling relied on immunoSEQ multiplex PCR, and the TCRdb table lists in-frame clones only, not all of them. The repertoire includes 7,000 to 8,500 clones, approximately 91% of them detected once, and roughly 2.3% sits in the top ten. This entry comes from a study of neoadjuvant nivolumab and ipilimumab in lung cancer. Study overall: The combination arm added day-1 ipilimumab 1 mg/kg to nivolumab 3 mg/kg on days 1, 15, 29. Overall study findings and caveats: Only a small number of samples underwent TCR sequencing.

CDR1 and CDR2 (germline): MNHNS, SASEGT. With V trimmed by 10 bases and J by 2 bases, 5 bases remained unmatched. There are 14 residues in the CDR3. The sample was tumor tissue, taken after neoadjuvant nivolumab, alone or with ipilimumab, at or shortly before surgery. The TCR was taken from an adult with non-small cell lung cancer. Some clones in this sample may be carry-over from other donors' samples. The chain links TRBV6-1 to TRBJ2-6; TRBD1 matches 7 bases. This CDR3 reads CATRGGAGANVLTF. The CDR3, as DNA: TGTGCCACCAGAGGGGGCGCTGGGGCCAACGTCCTGACTTTC.